Sequencing of this TCR beta chain was carried out in a study of control samples from healthy donors and cancer patients. The CDR3 has 14 amino acids. Trimming stripped 2 bases from V and 4 bases from J, with 12 bases between. CDR1 is SGHRS, CDR2 YFSETQ, per germline. Sequencing was performed with immunoSEQ multiplex PCR; in TCRdb, only in-frame clones are kept and a portion is missing. This table holds roughly 200,000 clones, 90% to 95% found once. Material: blood. V is TRBV5-1 and J is TRBJ1-1; perhaps TRBD1 as D (5 bases). The source is a man aged 25-45 years in good health. CDR3: CASSFRVGGTEAFF. The CDR3 DNA follows: TGCGCCAGCAGCTTCAGGGTCGGCGGCACTGAAGCTTTCTTT. Combining the CDR3 with reference TRBV5-1 and TRBJ1-1 gives the whole variable domain KAGVTQTPRYLIKTRGQQVTLSCSPISGHRSVSWYQQTPGQGLQFLFEYFSETQRNKGNFPGRFSGRQFSNSRSEMNVSTLELGDSALYLCASSFRVGGTEAFFGQGTRLTVV.